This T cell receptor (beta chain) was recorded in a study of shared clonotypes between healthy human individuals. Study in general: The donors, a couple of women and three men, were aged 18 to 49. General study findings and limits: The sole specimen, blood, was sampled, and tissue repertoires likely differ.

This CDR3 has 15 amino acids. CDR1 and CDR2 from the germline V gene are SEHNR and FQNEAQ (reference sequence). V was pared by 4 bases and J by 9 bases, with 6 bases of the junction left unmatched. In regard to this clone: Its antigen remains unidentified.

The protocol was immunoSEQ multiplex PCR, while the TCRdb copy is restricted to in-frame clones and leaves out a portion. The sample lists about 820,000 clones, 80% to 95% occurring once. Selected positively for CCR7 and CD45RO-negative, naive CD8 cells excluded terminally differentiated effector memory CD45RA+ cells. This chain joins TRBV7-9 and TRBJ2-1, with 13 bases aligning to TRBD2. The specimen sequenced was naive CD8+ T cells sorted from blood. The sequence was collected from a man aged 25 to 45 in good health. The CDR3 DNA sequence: TGTGCCAGCAGCTACGGACTAGCGGGAGCCGGTGAGCAGTTCTTC. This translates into CASSYGLAGAGEQFF.